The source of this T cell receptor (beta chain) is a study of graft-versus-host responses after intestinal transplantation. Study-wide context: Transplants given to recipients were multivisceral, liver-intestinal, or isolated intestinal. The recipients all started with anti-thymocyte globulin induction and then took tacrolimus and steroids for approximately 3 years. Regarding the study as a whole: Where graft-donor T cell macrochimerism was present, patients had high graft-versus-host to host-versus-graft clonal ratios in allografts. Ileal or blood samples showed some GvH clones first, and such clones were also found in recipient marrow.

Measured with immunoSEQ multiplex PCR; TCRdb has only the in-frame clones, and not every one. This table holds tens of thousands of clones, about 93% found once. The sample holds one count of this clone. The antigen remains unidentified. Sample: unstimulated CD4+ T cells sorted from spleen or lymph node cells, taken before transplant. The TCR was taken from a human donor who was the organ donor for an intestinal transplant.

CDR3 in amino acids: CASSSSVAGQTPYEQYF. In DNA form, the CDR3 reads TGCGCCAGCAGCTCGTCGGTAGCGGGACAAACGCCCTACGAGCAGTACTTC. This sequence joins TRBV5-1 and TRBJ2-7; 8 bases are a match to TRBD2. The CDR3 covers 17 residues. Germline loops: CDR1 SGHRS, CDR2 YFSETQ. Losses at the gene ends were 3 bases for V and 2 bases for J; bases not matched to a gene: 13. Using reference TRBV5-1 and TRBJ2-7 for the parts outside the CDR3, the full variable domain is KAGVTQTPRYLIKTRGQQVTLSCSPISGHRSVSWYQQTPGQGLQFLFEYFSETQRNKGNFPGRFSGRQFSNSRSEMNVSTLELGDSALYLCASSSSVAGQTPYEQYFGPGTRLTVT.